This is a list of T cell receptor beta chains from one sample in a study of T cell responses to AZD1222 COVID-19 vaccine. Here immunoSEQ multiplex PCR was the method, and the copy in TCRdb shows in-frame clones only, minus some. The data show about 150,000 clones, over 75% seen once. The specimen comprised peripheral blood, sampled 28 days after the second AZD1222 dose. These receptors all come from an adult who received the AZD1222 COVID-19 vaccine. Both conserved end residues are part of each CDR3. D genes are given only for firm matches. Where a row states a size, it is once, few, many or the class of an expanded clone; other rows omit it.

D	V	J	size	CDR3	DNA
NA	TRBV30	TRBJ1-2	once	CAWSGDRQGGGYTF	TGTGCCTGGAGTGGCGATCGGCAGGGAGGGGGCTACACCTTC
NA	TRBV28	TRBJ1-5	NA	CASSSLATLNQPQHF	TGTGCCAGCAGCTCCTTGGCGACTTTAAATCAGCCCCAGCATTTT
TRBD2	TRBV12-3/TRBV12-4	TRBJ2-1	NA	CATSGRVYNEQFF	TGTGCCACCAGCGGGAGAGTTTACAATGAGCAGTTCTTC
TRBD2	TRBV29-1	TRBJ2-1	NA	CSTSGNEQFF	TGCAGCACTAGCGGCAATGAGCAGTTCTTC
TRBD2	TRBV27	TRBJ2-1	NA	CASTPSGSSYNEQFF	TGTGCCAGCACCCCAAGCGGGAGCTCCTACAATGAGCAGTTCTTC
TRBD1	TRBV7-6	TRBJ1-2	NA	CASSPLVSGGRGYTF	TGTGCCAGCAGCCCCCTGGTCTCAGGGGGCCGGGGCTACACCTTC
NA	TRBV12-3/TRBV12-4	TRBJ2-7	NA	CASRVREHEQYF	TGTGCCAGCAGGGTGAGGGAACACGAGCAGTACTTC
NA	TRBV5-4	TRBJ1-4	NA	CASSSPGSANEKLFF	TGTGCCAGCAGCTCCCCAGGGTCGGCTAATGAAAAACTGTTTTTT
NA	TRBV27	TRBJ2-7	NA	CASTPLDRSYEQYF	TGTGCCAGCACCCCCCTGGATAGGTCCTACGAGCAGTACTTC
NA	TRBV5-1	TRBJ1-2	NA	CASSSGLFYGYTF	TGCGCCAGCAGCTCGGGACTCTTCTATGGCTACACCTTC
NA	TRBV5-5	TRBJ1-2	NA	CASSSTTSNYGYTF	TGTGCCAGCAGCTCGACGACATCTAACTATGGCTACACCTTC
NA	TRBV4-1	TRBJ1-5	NA	CASSQEAGSSNQPQHF	TGCGCCAGCAGCCAAGAAGCAGGGTCTAGCAATCAGCCCCAGCATTTT
TRBD2	TRBV12-3/TRBV12-4	TRBJ2-7	NA	CASSFAGTSEQYF	TGTGCCAGCAGTTTTGCAGGGACTAGCGAGCAGTACTTC
NA	TRBV14	TRBJ2-6	NA	CASSQAADPSGANVLTF	TGTGCCAGCAGCCAGGCAGCGGATCCCTCTGGGGCCAACGTCCTGACTTTC
NA	TRBV2	TRBJ2-3	NA	CASKEGVGTDTQYF	TGTGCCAGCAAGGAGGGAGTAGGCACAGATACGCAGTATTTT
NA	TRBV25-1	TRBJ2-5	NA	CASSEVGATQETQYF	TGTGCCAGCAGTGAAGTGGGAGCGACCCAAGAGACCCAGTACTTC
NA	TRBV6-1	TRBJ1-2	NA	CASSEWGNRNGYTF	TGTGCCAGCAGTGAATGGGGAAACAGAAATGGCTACACCTTC
NA	TRBV6-5	TRBJ2-2	NA	CASTALSHTGELFF	TGTGCCAGCACTGCGCTATCACACACCGGGGAGCTGTTTTTT